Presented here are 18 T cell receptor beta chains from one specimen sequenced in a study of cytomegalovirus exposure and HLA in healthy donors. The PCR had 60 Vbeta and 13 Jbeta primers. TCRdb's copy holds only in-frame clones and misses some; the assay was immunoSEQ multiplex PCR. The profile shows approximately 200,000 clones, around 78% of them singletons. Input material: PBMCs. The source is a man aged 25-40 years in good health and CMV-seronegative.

The CDR3 loop is CASSRDRVETQYF. DNA for the CDR3: TGTGCCAGCAGCCGCGACAGGGTCGAGACCCAGTACTTC. The chain employs TRBV14 and TRBJ2-5; 7 bases are a match to TRBD1. This CDR3 has 13 residues. J lost 5 bases, V lost 4 bases, and 4 bases had no gene match. Germline V CDR1 and CDR2: SGHDN, FVKESK.

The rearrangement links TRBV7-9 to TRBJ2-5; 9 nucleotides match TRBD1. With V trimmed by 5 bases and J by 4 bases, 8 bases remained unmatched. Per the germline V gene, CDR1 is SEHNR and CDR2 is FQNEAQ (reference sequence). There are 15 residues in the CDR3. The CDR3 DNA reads TGTGCCAGCAGCACCCCGACAGGGGGTGTAGAGACCCAGTACTTC. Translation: CASSTPTGGVETQYF.

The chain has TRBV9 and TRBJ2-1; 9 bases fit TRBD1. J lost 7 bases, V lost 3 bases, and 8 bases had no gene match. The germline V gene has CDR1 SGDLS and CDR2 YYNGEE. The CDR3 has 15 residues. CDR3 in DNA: TGTGCCAGCAGCGCTTCAGGACAGGGGAATAATGAGCAGTTCTTC. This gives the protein CASSASGQGNNEQFF.

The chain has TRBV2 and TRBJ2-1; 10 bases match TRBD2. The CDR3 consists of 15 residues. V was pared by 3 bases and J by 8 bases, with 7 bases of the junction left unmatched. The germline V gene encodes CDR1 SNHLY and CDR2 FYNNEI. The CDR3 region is CASSDRLAGAYEQFF. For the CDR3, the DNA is TGTGCCAGCAGTGACCGGCTAGCGGGAGCCTATGAGCAGTTCTTC.

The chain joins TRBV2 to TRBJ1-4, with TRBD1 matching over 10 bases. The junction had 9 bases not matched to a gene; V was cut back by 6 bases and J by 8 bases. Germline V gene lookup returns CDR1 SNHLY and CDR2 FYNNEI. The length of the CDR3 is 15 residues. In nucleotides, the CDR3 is TGTGCCAGCAGGTACGACAGGGGGCGTGAGGAAAAACTGTTTTTT. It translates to CASRYDRGREEKLFF.

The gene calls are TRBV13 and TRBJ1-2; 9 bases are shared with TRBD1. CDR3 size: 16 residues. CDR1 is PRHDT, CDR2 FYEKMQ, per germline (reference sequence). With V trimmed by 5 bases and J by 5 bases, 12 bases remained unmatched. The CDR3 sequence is CASSLYRGQLTYGYTF. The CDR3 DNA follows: TGTGCCAGCAGCCTCTACAGGGGGCAACTGACTTATGGCTACACCTTC.

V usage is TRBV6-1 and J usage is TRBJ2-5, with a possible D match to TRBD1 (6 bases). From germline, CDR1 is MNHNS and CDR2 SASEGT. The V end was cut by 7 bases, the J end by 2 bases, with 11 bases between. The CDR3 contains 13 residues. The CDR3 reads CASNPTGQETQYF. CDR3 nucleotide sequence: TGTGCCAGCAACCCGACAGGTCAAGAGACCCAGTACTTC.

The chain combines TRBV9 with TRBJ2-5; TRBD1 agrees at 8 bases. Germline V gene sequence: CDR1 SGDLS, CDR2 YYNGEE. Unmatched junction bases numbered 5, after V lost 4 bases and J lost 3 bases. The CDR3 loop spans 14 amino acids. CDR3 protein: CASSLQGAKETQYF. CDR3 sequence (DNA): TGTGCCAGCAGCCTCCAGGGGGCAAAAGAGACCCAGTACTTC.

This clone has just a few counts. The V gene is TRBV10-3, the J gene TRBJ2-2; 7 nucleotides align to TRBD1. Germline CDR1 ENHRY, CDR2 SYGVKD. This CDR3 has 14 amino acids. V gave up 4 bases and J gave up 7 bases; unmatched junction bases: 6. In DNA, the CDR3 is TGTGCCATCAGTGGACAGGGTAGTATCGGGGAGCTGTTTTTT. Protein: CAISGQGSIGELFF.

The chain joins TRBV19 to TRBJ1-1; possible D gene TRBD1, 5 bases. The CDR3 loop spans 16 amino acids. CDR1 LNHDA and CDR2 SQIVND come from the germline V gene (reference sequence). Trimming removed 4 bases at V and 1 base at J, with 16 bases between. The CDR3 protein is CASSNLNRFTNTEAFF. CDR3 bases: TGTGCCAGTAGTAACCTAAACAGGTTCACGAACACTGAAGCTTTCTTT.

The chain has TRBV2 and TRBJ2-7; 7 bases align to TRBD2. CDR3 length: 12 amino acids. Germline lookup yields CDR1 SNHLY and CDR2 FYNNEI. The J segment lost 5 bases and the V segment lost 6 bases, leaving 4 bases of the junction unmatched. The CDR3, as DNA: TGTGCCAGCAGGAGCGGGGTGGACGAGCAGTACTTC. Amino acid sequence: CASRSGVDEQYF. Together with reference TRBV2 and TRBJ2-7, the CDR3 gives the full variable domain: EPEVTQTPSHQVTQMGQEVILRCVPISNHLYFYWYRQILGQKVEFLVSFYNNEISEKSEIFDDQFSVERPDGSNFTLKIRSTKLEDSAMYFCASRSGVDEQYFGPGTRLTVT.

Here the CDR3 DNA reads TGTGCCCCTAGACCGACTAGCGGGGCCCTAGGTACGCAGTATTTT. Amino acids: CAPRPTSGALGTQYF. This rearrangement joins TRBV27 to TRBJ2-3; 11 positions match TRBD2. CDR3 size: 15 residues. The trim removed 11 bases at V and 8 bases at J, leaving 15 bases unmatched. The germline CDR1 and CDR2 sequences are MNHEY and SMNVEV (reference sequence).

CDR3 in amino acids: CSVRGEGLGEQFF. The DNA of the CDR3 is TGCAGCGTCCGGGGGGAGGGCCTTGGTGAGCAGTTCTTC. The V call is TRBV29-1, the J call TRBJ2-1; 7 nucleotides align to TRBD2. Germline-derived CDR1 and CDR2 are SQVTM and ANQGSEA. With 6 bases clipped from V and 9 bases from J, the junction kept 11 bases outside the gene matches. This CDR3 region has 13 residues.

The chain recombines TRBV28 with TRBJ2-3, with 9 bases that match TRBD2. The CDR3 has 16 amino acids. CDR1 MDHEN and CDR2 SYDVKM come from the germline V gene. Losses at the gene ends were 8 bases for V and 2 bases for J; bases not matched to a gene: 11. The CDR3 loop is CASPPPLAGTTDTQYF. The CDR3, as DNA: TGTGCCAGCCCCCCTCCGCTAGCGGGAACCACAGATACGCAGTATTTT.

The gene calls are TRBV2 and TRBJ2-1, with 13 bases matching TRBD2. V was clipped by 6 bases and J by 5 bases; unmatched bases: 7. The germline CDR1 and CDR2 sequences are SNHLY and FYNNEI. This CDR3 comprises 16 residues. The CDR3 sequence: CASSRTSGGRDNEQFF. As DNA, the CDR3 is TGTGCCAGCAGCAGGACTAGCGGGGGAAGGGACAATGAGCAGTTCTTC.

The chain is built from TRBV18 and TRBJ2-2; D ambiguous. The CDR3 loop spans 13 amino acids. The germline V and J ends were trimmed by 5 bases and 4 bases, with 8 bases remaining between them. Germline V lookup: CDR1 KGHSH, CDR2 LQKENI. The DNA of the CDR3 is TGTGCCAGCTCATCGACTTTCACCGGGGAGCTGTTTTTT. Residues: CASSSTFTGELFF.

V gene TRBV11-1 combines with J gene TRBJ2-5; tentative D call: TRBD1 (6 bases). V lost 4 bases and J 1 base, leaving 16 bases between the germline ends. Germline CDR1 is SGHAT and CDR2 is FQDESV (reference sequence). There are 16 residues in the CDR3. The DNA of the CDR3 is TGTGCCAGCAGCTCCAAGGACAGAGGCGTCCAAGAGACCCAGTACTTC. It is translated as CASSSKDRGVQETQYF.

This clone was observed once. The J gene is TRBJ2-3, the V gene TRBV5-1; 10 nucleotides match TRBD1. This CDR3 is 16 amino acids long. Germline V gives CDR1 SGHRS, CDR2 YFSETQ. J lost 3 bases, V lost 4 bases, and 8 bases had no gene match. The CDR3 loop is CASSHADRGSTDTQYF. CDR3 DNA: TGCGCCAGCAGCCACGCGGACAGGGGGAGTACAGATACGCAGTATTTT.